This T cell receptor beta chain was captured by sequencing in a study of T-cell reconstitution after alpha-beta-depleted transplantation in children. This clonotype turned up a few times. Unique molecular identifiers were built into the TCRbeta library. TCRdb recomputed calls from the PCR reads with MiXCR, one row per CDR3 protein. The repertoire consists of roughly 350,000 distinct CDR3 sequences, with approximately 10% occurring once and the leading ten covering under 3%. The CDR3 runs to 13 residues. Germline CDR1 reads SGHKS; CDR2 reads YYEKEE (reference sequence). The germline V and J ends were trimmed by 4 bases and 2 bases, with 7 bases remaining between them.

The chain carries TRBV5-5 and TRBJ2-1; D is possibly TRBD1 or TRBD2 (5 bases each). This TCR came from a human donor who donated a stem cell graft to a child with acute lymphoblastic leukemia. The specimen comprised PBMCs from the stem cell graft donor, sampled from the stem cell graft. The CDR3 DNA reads TGTGCCAGCAGCGGGGACCCCTACAATGAGCAGTTCTTC. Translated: CASSGDPYNEQFF.